This is a list of T cell receptor beta chains from one sample in a study of blood T cell repertoires in COVID-19. Assay: immunoSEQ multiplex PCR; the TCRdb copy retains only in-frame clones and omits some. Of 250,000 to 350,000 clones listed, more than 80% are singletons. Sequenced sample: PBMCs or T cells enriched from blood (not recorded which). These receptors were obtained from a woman in her thirties who had recovered from COVID-19. CDR3s include the opening cysteine and the closing phenylalanine or tryptophan. A D gene is named only where the DNA matches it firmly. Clone size appears in some rows only: once, few, many, or a class for an expanded clone.

size	V	D	J	DNA	CDR3
few	TRBV18	TRBD1	TRBJ1-2	TGTGCCAGCTCAACCGGACAGGAGAGAAACTATGGCTACACCTTC	CASSTGQERNYGYTF
NA	TRBV27	NA	TRBJ2-1	TGTGCCAGCAGAAGCGGGACAAATAGTTACAATGAGCAGTTCTTC	CASRSGTNSYNEQFF
NA	TRBV10-3	NA	TRBJ2-3	TGTGCCATCAGGTACACAGCTAGCACAGATACGCAGTATTTT	CAIRYTASTDTQYF
NA	TRBV10-2	NA	TRBJ1-5	TGCGCCAGCAGTGACAGTCCCAATCAGCCCCAGCATTTT	CASSDSPNQPQHF
NA	TRBV28	TRBD1	TRBJ1-5	TGTGCCAGCAGCCTAATCACAGGGGGCGGTCAGCCCCAGCATTTT	CASSLITGGGQPQHF
NA	TRBV5-1	TRBD2	TRBJ2-3	TGCGCCAGCACATGGGGACTAGACGGAGATACGCAGTATTTT	CASTWGLDGDTQYF
NA	TRBV7-3	NA	TRBJ2-1	TGTGCCAGCAGCTCTACTAACGCGGGGTGGGAGCAGTTCTTC	CASSSTNAGWEQFF
NA	TRBV9	NA	TRBJ2-5	TGTGCCAGCAGCGTAGCTCCCGGGACTGGGCAAGAGACCCAGTACTTC	CASSVAPGTGQETQYF
NA	TRBV18	TRBD1	TRBJ1-1	TGTGCCAGCTCACCACTTGAACAGGGGATGAACACTGAAGCTTTCTTT	CASSPLEQGMNTEAFF
NA	TRBV5-4	NA	TRBJ2-1	TGTGCCAGCAGCTTGGGGGGCTTGTTAGACTCATTTGAGCAGTTCTTC	CASSLGGLLDSFEQFF